The 29 T cell receptor beta chains below all came from one sample that was sequenced in a study of beta chain features in type 1 diabetes. Reverse transcribing all isolated RNA meant expressed TCRB transcripts were sequenced. The protocol was immunoSEQ multiplex PCR, while the TCRdb copy is restricted to in-frame clones and leaves out a portion. Found here are about 160,000 clones, 7% to 10% of them singletons; the top ten hold 2% to 3%. Source material: central memory CD4+ T cells from blood. Source of these receptors: a young woman in good health.

V is TRBV28 and J is TRBJ2-7; D perhaps matches TRBD1 (6 bases). CDR3 length: 14 amino acids. V was cut by 8 bases and J by 7 bases, with 21 bases left in between. Germline values: CDR1 MDHEN, CDR2 SYDVKM. The chain's CDR3 is CASEGHPLPGEQYF. CDR3 bases: TGTGCCAGCGAGGGACACCCTCTGCCTGGGGAGCAGTACTTC. Combining the CDR3 with reference TRBV28 and TRBJ2-7 gives the whole variable domain DVKVTQSSRYLVKRTGEKVFLECVQDMDHENMFWYRQDPGLGLRLIYFSYDVKMKEKGDIPEGYSVSREKKERFSLILESASTNQTSMYLCASEGHPLPGEQYFGPGTRLTVT.

CDR3 in amino acids: CASSNTWSGRANEQFF. DNA of the CDR3: TGTGCCAGCAGCAATACGTGGAGCGGGAGAGCCAATGAGCAGTTCTTC. The chain uses TRBV11-3 and TRBJ2-1; TRBD2 matches at 8 bases. With 5 bases clipped from V and 6 bases from J, the junction kept 12 bases outside the gene matches. Germline assignment: CDR1 SGHNT and CDR2 YENEEA. The CDR3 is 16 amino acids.

There are a few counts of this clone. The rearrangement links TRBV2 to TRBJ2-3; TRBD2 matches 7 bases. With 8 bases clipped from V and 1 base from J, the junction kept 3 bases outside the gene matches. There are 13 residues in the CDR3. Germline-derived CDR1 and CDR2 are SNHLY and FYNNEI. DNA for the CDR3: TGTGCCAGCCAGCGGGGCGGCACAGATACGCAGTATTTT. Its protein product is CASQRGGTDTQYF. Filled out from reference TRBV2 and TRBJ2-3, the complete variable domain reads EPEVTQTPSHQVTQMGQEVILRCVPISNHLYFYWYRQILGQKVEFLVSFYNNEISEKSEIFDDQFSVERPDGSNFTLKIRSTKLEDSAMYFCASQRGGTDTQYFGPGTRLTVL.

This rearrangement joins TRBV2 to TRBJ1-4; D remains ambiguous. Germline lookup yields CDR1 SNHLY and CDR2 FYNNEI. Trimming removed 7 bases at V and 8 bases at J, with 17 bases between. This CDR3 has 14 residues. CDR3 amino acids: CASNGDGSGEKLFF. As DNA, the CDR3 is TGTGCCAGCAATGGGGATGGGTCGGGAGAAAAACTGTTTTTT. The whole variable domain, filled in from reference TRBV2 and TRBJ1-4, reads EPEVTQTPSHQVTQMGQEVILRCVPISNHLYFYWYRQILGQKVEFLVSFYNNEISEKSEIFDDQFSVERPDGSNFTLKIRSTKLEDSAMYFCASNGDGSGEKLFFGSGTQLSVL.

The chain uses TRBV4-2 and TRBJ2-5; D perhaps matches TRBD1 (6 bases). Deletions cut 3 bases from V and 1 base from J, with 18 bases between. This CDR3 contains 17 residues. CDR1 is LGHNA and CDR2 is YNFKEQ in the germline V gene. CDR3 amino acids: CASSQGASQARQETQYF. In DNA form, the CDR3 reads TGTGCCAGCAGCCAGGGGGCGTCGCAGGCCCGCCAAGAGACCCAGTACTTC.

V and J are TRBV7-9 and TRBJ1-2; tentative D call: TRBD1 (5 bases). This CDR3 is built from 16 residues. Germline assignment: CDR1 SEHNR and CDR2 FQNEAQ (reference sequence). The V gene lost 5 bases and the J gene lost 1 base, with 17 bases spanning the gap. The CDR3 loop is CASSPAGSRINYGYTF. The CDR3 DNA is TGTGCCAGCAGCCCGGCAGGGTCCAGGATTAACTATGGCTACACCTTC.

This clone has at least ten counts. As DNA, the CDR3 is TGTGCCAGCAGCCATGTTTCTACTGAAGCTTTCTTT. This sequence encodes CASSHVSTEAFF. The chain links TRBV14 to TRBJ1-1; D is uncertain. With 3 bases removed from V and 5 bases from J, the gap between germline ends came to 7 bases. The germline V gene encodes CDR1 SGHDN and CDR2 FVKESK. The CDR3 length is 12 residues.

V and J are TRBV5-6 and TRBJ2-1; no clear D gene. The CDR3 consists of 12 residues. The ends were cut back, 0 bases at V and 6 bases at J, with 4 bases in the middle. The germline V gene encodes CDR1 SGHDT and CDR2 YYEEEE. The DNA of the CDR3 is TGTGCCAGCAGCTTGGTAGCCAATGAGCAGTTCTTC. It encodes CASSLVANEQFF.

V is TRBV18 and J is TRBJ2-3; D is uncertain. The V and J ends lost 3 bases and 8 bases respectively, with 9 bases between them. This CDR3 has 12 residues. CDR1 and CDR2 from the germline V gene are KGHSH and LQKENI. The CDR3 here is CASSPPVATQYF. CDR3 coding DNA: TGTGCCAGCTCACCGCCAGTGGCTACGCAGTATTTT.

There are a few counts of this clone. The chain recombines TRBV21-1 with TRBJ2-5; the table gives TRBD2 as D, unverified against the DNA. TRBV21-1 represents a pseudogene. The CDR3 has 15 amino acids. The CDR3 reads CASSVKREGLETQYF. The CDR3, as DNA: TGTGCCAGCAGCGTAAAGCGGGAGGGCCTTGAGACCCAGTACTTC.

This clone appeared a few times. This chain joins TRBV27 and TRBJ1-1; 11 bases agree with TRBD1. V lost 5 bases, J lost 5 bases, and 4 bases stayed unmatched. The CDR3 runs 14 residues. Germline lookup yields CDR1 MNHEY and CDR2 SMNVEV (reference sequence). The CDR3 DNA sequence: TGTGCCAGCAGTAGGGACAGGGGGAAGACTGAAGCTTTCTTT. The encoded protein is CASSRDRGKTEAFF.

This clone was detected ten times or more. The chain is built from TRBV30 and TRBJ2-1; 7 bases are shared with TRBD2. The CDR3 is 10 residues long. V was pared by 8 bases and J by 8 bases, with 3 bases of the junction left unmatched. Germline V lookup: CDR1 GTSNPN, CDR2 SVGIG (reference sequence). Here the CDR3 reads CAAGVYEQFF. The CDR3 nucleotides read TGTGCCGCGGGAGTCTATGAGCAGTTCTTC.

This clone counts as medium-sized (0.01 to 0.1%). The rearrangement uses TRBV18 and TRBJ2-7; 10 bases match TRBD2. CDR1 and CDR2 (germline): KGHSH, LQKENI. CDR3 length: 13 amino acids. V lost 3 bases, J lost 5 bases, and 1 base stayed unmatched. The chain's CDR3 is CASSPLAGDEQYF. CDR3 nucleotides: TGTGCCAGCTCACCTCTAGCGGGAGACGAGCAGTACTTC.

This clone was found a few times. The CDR3 protein is CASSVEWDSSYNEQFF. The CDR3 DNA reads TGTGCCAGCAGCGTGGAATGGGACAGCTCCTACAATGAGCAGTTCTTC. This chain links TRBV5-4 with TRBJ2-1, with 7 bases lining up with TRBD1. With 4 bases clipped from V and 0 bases from J, the junction kept 7 bases outside the gene matches. The germline V gene encodes CDR1 SGHNT and CDR2 YYREEE (reference sequence). This CDR3 contains 16 residues.

The rearrangement links TRBV2 to TRBJ2-5; D gene unclear. CDR3 length equals 14 residues. V was cut by 9 bases and J by 0 bases, with 14 bases left in between. Per the germline V gene, CDR1 is SNHLY and CDR2 is FYNNEI. DNA of the CDR3: TGTGCCAGTCTACCCCGAGAATACCAAGAGACCCAGTACTTC. Translation: CASLPREYQETQYF.

This chain connects TRBV7-2 to TRBJ2-1; TRBD2 agrees at 10 bases. Germline CDR1 reads SGHTA; CDR2 reads FQGNSA. The CDR3 length is 14 residues. Losses at the gene ends were 3 bases for V and 5 bases for J; bases not matched to a gene: 1. The CDR3 DNA sequence: TGTGCCAGCAGCTTCGGGACTAGCGACAATGAGCAGTTCTTC. Translating gives CASSFGTSDNEQFF.

This clone was detected a few times. Here the CDR3 DNA reads TGCAGCGTTGGGATTGGGCAGAGCACAGATACGCAGTATTTT. Translation gives CSVGIGQSTDTQYF. This rearrangement joins TRBV29-1 to TRBJ2-3, with unresolved D. Trimming left V 4 bases short and J 0 bases short, with 11 bases between. The CDR3 is 14 amino acids. The germline CDR1 and CDR2 sequences are SQVTM and ANQGSEA.

There are a few counts of this clone. The CDR3 DNA reads as TGTGCCAGCAGCTTATCCTCCGGGAACCAAAACATTCAGTACTTC. Its translation is CASSLSSGNQNIQYF. V usage is TRBV11-3 and J usage is TRBJ2-4, with D perhaps matching TRBD2 (5 bases). Germline V gene sequence: CDR1 SGHNT, CDR2 YENEEA. This CDR3 is built from 15 residues. Trimming removed 2 bases at V and 5 bases at J, with 13 bases between.

V and J are TRBV6-6 and TRBJ2-2; D is undetermined. CDR1 is MNHNY and CDR2 is SVGAGI in the germline V gene (reference sequence). V was cut by 5 bases and J by 3 bases, with 13 bases left in between. CDR3 length: 15 residues. CDR3 in DNA: TGTGCCAGCAGTGCTCCAAACGGTTACACCGGGGAGCTGTTTTTT. It specifies CASSAPNGYTGELFF.

This chain joins TRBV19 and TRBJ1-3, with a weak D call TRBD1 (5 bases). The CDR3 extends over 15 amino acids. CDR1 and CDR2 (germline): LNHDA, SQIVND (reference sequence). The germline V and J ends were trimmed by 3 bases and 0 bases, with 9 bases remaining between them. CDR3 residues: CASSISTVSGNTIYF. For the CDR3, the DNA is TGTGCCAGTAGTATTTCGACAGTCTCTGGAAACACCATATATTTT.

V is TRBV5-6 and J is TRBJ2-1, with TRBD2 matching over 8 bases. Losses at the gene ends were 2 bases for V and 9 bases for J; bases not matched to a gene: 7. CDR3 length equals 14 residues. Germline CDR1 is SGHDT and CDR2 is YYEEEE. This CDR3 reads CASSFPGLGSEQFF. The CDR3 bases are TGTGCCAGCAGCTTCCCGGGACTAGGGAGTGAGCAGTTCTTC.

This clone was found a few times. The chain couples TRBV11-2 to TRBJ2-1; TRBD2 matches at 10 bases. Losses at the gene ends were 1 base for V and 9 bases for J; bases not matched to a gene: 15. Germline CDR1 and CDR2: SGHAT and FQNNGV. This CDR3 contains 18 residues. The CDR3 spells CASSLGAAGGGLRGEQFF. CDR3 sequence (DNA): TGTGCCAGCAGCTTAGGGGCAGCGGGGGGGGGCCTACGGGGTGAGCAGTTCTTC.

The table lists this clone with a few counts. The rearrangement joins TRBV2 to TRBJ1-6; possible D gene TRBD1, 6 bases. V was trimmed by 6 bases and J by 0 bases, leaving 12 bases between them. This CDR3 region has 16 residues. Germline values: CDR1 SNHLY, CDR2 FYNNEI. The CDR3 coding sequence is TGTGCCAGCAGGGAGGACAGAAGCTCCTATAATTCACCCCTCCACTTT. Its protein product is CASREDRSSYNSPLHF.

This clone occurred a few times. The genes are TRBV11-2 and TRBJ2-1, with D possibly matching TRBD2 (6 bases). Trimming left V 4 bases short and J 2 bases short, with 15 bases between. CDR3 length: 16 amino acids. Germline CDR1 reads SGHAT; CDR2 reads FQNNGV. The CDR3 protein is CASSSGETRAYNEQFF. In DNA, the CDR3 is TGTGCCAGCAGCTCCGGTGAGACTAGGGCCTACAATGAGCAGTTCTTC.

This clone turned up a few times. The V and J genes are TRBV2 and TRBJ2-1; no clear D. The V and J ends lost 7 bases and 5 bases respectively, with 6 bases between them. The CDR3 has 11 residues. In germline, CDR1 is SNHLY, CDR2 FYNNEI. The CDR3 protein is CASTRDNEQFF. The CDR3 DNA reads as TGTGCCAGCACGCGCGACAATGAGCAGTTCTTC.

This sequence joins TRBV7-3 and TRBJ2-3; TRBD2 aligns across 11 bases. The CDR3 loop spans 16 amino acids. Trimming cost V 4 bases and J 5 bases; bases outside gene matches: 8. In germline, CDR1 is SGHTA, CDR2 FQGTGA. CDR3 coding DNA: TGTGCCAGCAGCTCCGTAGCGGGGGGGCTTGTAGATACGCAGTATTTT. This encodes CASSSVAGGLVDTQYF.

V is TRBV6-5 and J is TRBJ2-7; D possibly corresponds to TRBD2 (6 bases). This CDR3 has 15 residues. From germline, CDR1 is MNHEY and CDR2 SVGAGI. The V end lost 5 bases, the J end lost 2 bases, and 16 bases lay between the germline ends. CDR3 sequence (DNA): TGTGCCAGCAGTCTCTCGGGGGTAGTAGCCTACGAGCAGTACTTC. Protein: CASSLSGVVAYEQYF.

This chain uses TRBV7-9 with TRBJ1-1; D may be TRBD1 (5 bases). Germline V gene lookup returns CDR1 SEHNR and CDR2 FQNEAQ (reference sequence). The V gene lost 5 bases and the J gene lost 1 base, with 14 bases spanning the gap. The CDR3 extends over 15 amino acids. In DNA form, the CDR3 reads TGTGCCAGCAGCCGAGACGGGGGTAGGAACACTGAAGCTTTCTTT. Protein: CASSRDGGRNTEAFF.

V and J are TRBV5-1 and TRBJ1-4, with 11 bases aligning to TRBD1. Per germline, CDR1 SGHRS and CDR2 YFSETQ. J gave up 8 bases and V 4 bases, and 4 bases lay outside the gene matches. This CDR3 is 14 amino acids long. CDR3 residues: CASSLGQGGEKLFF. The CDR3 nucleotides read TGCGCCAGCAGCCTGGGACAGGGGGGGGAAAAACTGTTTTTT.